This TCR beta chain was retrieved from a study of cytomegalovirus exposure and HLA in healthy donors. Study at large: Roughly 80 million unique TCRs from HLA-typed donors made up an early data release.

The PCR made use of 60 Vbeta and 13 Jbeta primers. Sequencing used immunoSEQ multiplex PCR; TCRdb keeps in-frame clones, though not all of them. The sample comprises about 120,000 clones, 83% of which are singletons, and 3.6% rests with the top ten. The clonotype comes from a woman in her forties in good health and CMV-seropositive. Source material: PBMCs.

CDR3 nucleotide sequence: TGTGCCAGCAGCTCGGTTACCTACAATGAGCAGTTCTTC. Its translation: CASSSVTYNEQFF. This rearrangement joins TRBV5-4 to TRBJ2-1; D is unclear. The CDR3 spans 13 residues. The V end lost 3 bases, the J end lost 2 bases, and 6 bases lay between the germline ends. Germline CDR1 and CDR2: SGHNT and YYREEE (reference sequence).